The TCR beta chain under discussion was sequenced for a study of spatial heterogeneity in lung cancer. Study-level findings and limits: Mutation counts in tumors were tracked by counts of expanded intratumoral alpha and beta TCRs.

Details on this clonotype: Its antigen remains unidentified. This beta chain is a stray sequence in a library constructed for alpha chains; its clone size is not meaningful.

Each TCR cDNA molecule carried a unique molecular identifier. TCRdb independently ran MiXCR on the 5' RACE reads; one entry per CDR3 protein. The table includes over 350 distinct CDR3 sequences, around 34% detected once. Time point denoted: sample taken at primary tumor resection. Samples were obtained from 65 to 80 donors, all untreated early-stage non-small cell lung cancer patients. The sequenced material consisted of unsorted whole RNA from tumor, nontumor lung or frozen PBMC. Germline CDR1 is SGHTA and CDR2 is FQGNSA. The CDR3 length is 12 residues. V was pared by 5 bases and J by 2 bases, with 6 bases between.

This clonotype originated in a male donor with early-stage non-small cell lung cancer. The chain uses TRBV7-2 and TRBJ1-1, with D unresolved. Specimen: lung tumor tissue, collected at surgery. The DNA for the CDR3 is TGTGCCAGCAGCCGGACCAACACTGAAGCTTTCTTT. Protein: CASSRTNTEAFF. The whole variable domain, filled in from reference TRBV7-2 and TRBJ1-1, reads GAGVSQSPSNKVTEKGKDVELRCDPISGHTALYWYRQSLGQGLEFLIYFQGNSAPDKSGLPSDRFSAERTGGSVSTLTIQRTQQEDSAVYLCASSRTNTEAFFGQGTRLTVV.